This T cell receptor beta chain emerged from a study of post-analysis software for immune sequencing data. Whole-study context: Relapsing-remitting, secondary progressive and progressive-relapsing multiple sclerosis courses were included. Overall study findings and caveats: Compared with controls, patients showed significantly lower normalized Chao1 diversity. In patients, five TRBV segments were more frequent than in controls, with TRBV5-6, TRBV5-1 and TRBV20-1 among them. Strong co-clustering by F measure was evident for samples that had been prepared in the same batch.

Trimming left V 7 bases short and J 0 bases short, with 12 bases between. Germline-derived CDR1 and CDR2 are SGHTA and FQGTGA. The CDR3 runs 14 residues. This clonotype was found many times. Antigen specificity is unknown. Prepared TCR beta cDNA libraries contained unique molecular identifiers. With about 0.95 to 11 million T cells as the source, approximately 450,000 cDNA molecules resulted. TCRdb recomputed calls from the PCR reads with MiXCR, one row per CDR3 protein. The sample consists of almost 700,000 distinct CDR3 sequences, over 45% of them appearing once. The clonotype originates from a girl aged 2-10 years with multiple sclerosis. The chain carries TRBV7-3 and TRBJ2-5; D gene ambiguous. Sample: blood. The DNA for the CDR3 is TGTGCCAGCACCCTGGACGGGTACCAAGAGACCCAGTACTTC. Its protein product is CASTLDGYQETQYF.